This T cell receptor (beta chain) was sequenced during a study of T-cell memory formation after mild COVID-19. The study, taken as a whole, reports: Mainly CM and EM harbored the contracting CD4+ clones; mainly EMRA harbored the CD8+ ones. Whether day 37 second-wave clones are SARS-CoV-2-specific was not confirmed. CD4/CD8 balance characterized clones contracting day 15 to 85, and CD4+ skew characterized later expanders.

This clonotype came up a few times. Its antigen is unknown. This CDR3 spans 14 amino acids. Trimming stripped 7 bases from V and 0 bases from J, with 12 bases between. The authors produced TCR alpha and TCR beta cDNA libraries with sample barcodes and UMIs by 5'RACE using constant-segment primers. TCRdb re-analysed the 5' RACE reads in MiXCR, keeping a single row per CDR3 protein. This table has 100,000 to 150,000 distinct CDR3 sequences, approximately 6.2% appearing once. This chain connects TRBV12-3 or TRBV12-4 to TRBJ1-2; maybe TRBD1 (5 bases). The sequencing input was PBMCs or a T cell subset sorted from them (not recorded which). The receptor's source is an adult woman who had mild COVID-19 (a few samples of this study predate the infection). Cell type and time point are not known. CDR3 bases: TGTGCCAGCATGCCGACAGCTACTAACTATGGCTACACCTTC. This codes for CASMPTATNYGYTF.